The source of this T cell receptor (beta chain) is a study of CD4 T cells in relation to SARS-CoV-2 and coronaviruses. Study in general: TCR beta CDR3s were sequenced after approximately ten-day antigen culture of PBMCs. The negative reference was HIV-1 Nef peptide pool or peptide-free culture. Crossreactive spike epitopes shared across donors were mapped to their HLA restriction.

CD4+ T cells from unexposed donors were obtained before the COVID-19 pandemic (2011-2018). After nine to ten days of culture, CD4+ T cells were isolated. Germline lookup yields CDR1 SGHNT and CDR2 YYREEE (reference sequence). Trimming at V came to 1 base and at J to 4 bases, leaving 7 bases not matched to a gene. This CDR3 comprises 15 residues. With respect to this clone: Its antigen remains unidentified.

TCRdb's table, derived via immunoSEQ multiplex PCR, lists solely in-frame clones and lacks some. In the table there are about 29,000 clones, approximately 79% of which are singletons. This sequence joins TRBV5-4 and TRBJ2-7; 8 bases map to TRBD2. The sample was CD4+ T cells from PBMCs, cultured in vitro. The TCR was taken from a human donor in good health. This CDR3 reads CASSLSREGSYEQYF. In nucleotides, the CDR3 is TGTGCCAGCAGCTTGTCCCGGGAGGGCTCATACGAGCAGTACTTC.